Listed below are T cell receptor beta chains from one sample, sequenced in a study of breast tumors, draining lymph nodes, adjacent tissues. Using its own MiXCR run on the multiplex PCR reads, TCRdb lists one record per CDR3 protein. The data contain approximately 150,000 distinct CDR3 sequences, less than 35% of them seen just once; the ten biggest clones take up about 2.5%. The sequencing sample was made of axillary lymph node tissue. The source is a female donor with breast cancer. Some clones in this sample may be carry-over from other donors' samples. Both conserved end residues are part of each CDR3. The order of the fields is CDR3 length, D gene, J gene, V gene, clone size, CDR3 protein, CDR3 DNA. The D gene is left open where the match is weak. The size entry is marked missing in some rows and otherwise reads once, few, many or a size class.

CDR3 length: 14; D gene: NA; J gene: TRBJ2-7; V gene: TRBV5-6; clone size: NA; CDR3 protein: CASRIVDGDYEQYF; CDR3 DNA: TGTGCCAGCAGGATCGTAGACGGGGACTACGAGCAGTACTTC
CDR3 length: 16; D gene: NA; J gene: TRBJ2-3; V gene: TRBV30; clone size: many; CDR3 protein: CAWSNGTAPNRDTQYF; CDR3 DNA: TGTGCCTGGAGTAACGGGACGGCCCCAAATCGGGATACGCAGTATTTT
CDR3 length: 15; D gene: TRBD1; J gene: TRBJ2-3; V gene: TRBV5-1; clone size: NA; CDR3 protein: CASSPGQGLADTQYF; CDR3 DNA: TGCGCCAGCAGCCCGGGACAGGGGCTCGCAGATACGCAGTATTTT
CDR3 length: 14; D gene: TRBD1; J gene: TRBJ1-5; V gene: TRBV7-2; clone size: many; CDR3 protein: CATRTGKNNQPQHF; CDR3 DNA: TGTGCCACCCGGACAGGGAAAAATAATCAGCCCCAGCATTTT
CDR3 length: 13; D gene: NA; J gene: TRBJ2-7; V gene: TRBV2; clone size: many; CDR3 protein: CTSGSISSYEQYF; CDR3 DNA: TGTACCAGCGGAAGCATCAGCTCCTACGAGCAGTACTTC
CDR3 length: 14; D gene: NA; J gene: TRBJ2-1; V gene: TRBV5-6; clone size: many; CDR3 protein: CASSLVDHYNEQFF; CDR3 DNA: TGTGCCAGCAGCTTGGTAGATCACTACAATGAGCAGTTCTTC
CDR3 length: 13; D gene: TRBD2; J gene: TRBJ2-5; V gene: TRBV7-3; clone size: few; CDR3 protein: CASSLTGGETLYF; CDR3 DNA: TGTGCCAGCAGCCTAACGGGGGGTGAGACCCTGTACTTC
CDR3 length: 17; D gene: TRBD1; J gene: TRBJ1-2; V gene: TRBV7-3; clone size: many; CDR3 protein: CASSLSGTGGINYGYTF; CDR3 DNA: TGTGCCAGCAGCTTATCCGGGACAGGGGGCATCAACTATGGCTACACCTTC
CDR3 length: 15; D gene: NA; J gene: TRBJ2-5; V gene: TRBV7-3; clone size: many; CDR3 protein: CASSLFPGPQETQYF; CDR3 DNA: TGTGCCAGCAGCTTATTTCCGGGGCCACAAGAGACCCAGTACTTC
CDR3 length: 13; D gene: TRBD1; J gene: TRBJ1-2; V gene: TRBV20-1; clone size: many; CDR3 protein: CSARVRGVLGYTF; CDR3 DNA: TGCAGTGCTAGAGTCAGGGGGGTTCTTGGCTACACCTTC
CDR3 length: 14; D gene: NA; J gene: TRBJ2-3; V gene: TRBV6-2/TRBV6-3; clone size: many; CDR3 protein: CASSAYTSTDTQYF; CDR3 DNA: TGTGCCAGCAGTGCCTATACTAGCACAGATACGCAGTATTTT
CDR3 length: 16; D gene: TRBD1; J gene: TRBJ1-2; V gene: TRBV20-1; clone size: many; CDR3 protein: CSAVNRDRGIERGYTF; CDR3 DNA: TGCAGTGCCGTAAACCGGGACAGGGGAATTGAACGTGGCTACACCTTC
CDR3 length: 14; D gene: NA; J gene: TRBJ1-4; V gene: TRBV7-2; clone size: many; CDR3 protein: CAGSDRRRDLKLFF; CDR3 DNA: TGTGCCGGCAGCGATAGGCGGCGGGATCTAAAACTGTTTTTT
CDR3 length: 15; D gene: NA; J gene: TRBJ2-1; V gene: TRBV6-4; clone size: many; CDR3 protein: CATETRGRAYNEQFF; CDR3 DNA: TGTGCCACCGAGACCAGGGGAAGGGCCTACAATGAGCAGTTCTTC
CDR3 length: 14; D gene: NA; J gene: TRBJ2-3; V gene: TRBV6-6; clone size: many; CDR3 protein: CASSYLESTDTQYF; CDR3 DNA: TGTGCCAGCAGTTACCTAGAATCCACAGATACGCAGTATTTT
CDR3 length: 14; D gene: TRBD1; J gene: TRBJ2-7; V gene: TRBV29-1; clone size: NA; CDR3 protein: CSLGHRDSTYEQYF; CDR3 DNA: TGCAGCTTGGGACACAGGGACAGCACCTACGAGCAGTACTTC
CDR3 length: 13; D gene: NA; J gene: TRBJ2-7; V gene: TRBV6-5; clone size: many; CDR3 protein: CASSYRVGYEQYF; CDR3 DNA: TGTGCCAGCAGTTACAGGGTAGGCTACGAGCAGTACTTC
CDR3 length: 16; D gene: NA; J gene: TRBJ2-1; V gene: TRBV2; clone size: many; CDR3 protein: CASTPRGSRSYNEQFF; CDR3 DNA: TGTGCCAGCACCCCCCGGGGTAGCAGGTCCTACAATGAGCAGTTCTTC
CDR3 length: 15; D gene: NA; J gene: TRBJ1-2; V gene: TRBV5-1; clone size: many; CDR3 protein: CASSPWGGRRYGYTF; CDR3 DNA: TGCGCCAGCAGCCCCTGGGGGGGGCGCCGGTATGGCTACACCTTC
CDR3 length: 15; D gene: NA; J gene: TRBJ1-3; V gene: TRBV6-1; clone size: many; CDR3 protein: CASSEAAYPGNTIYF; CDR3 DNA: TGTGCCAGCAGTGAAGCGGCTTACCCTGGAAACACCATATATTTT
CDR3 length: 17; D gene: TRBD2; J gene: TRBJ2-7; V gene: TRBV5-1; clone size: NA; CDR3 protein: CASSLVGSGSLPYEQYF; CDR3 DNA: TGCGCCAGCAGCTTGGTCGGTAGCGGGAGCCTCCCCTACGAGCAGTACTTC
CDR3 length: 12; D gene: NA; J gene: TRBJ2-3; V gene: TRBV20-1; clone size: NA; CDR3 protein: CSAGMRGGTQYF; CDR3 DNA: TGCAGTGCCGGGATGAGGGGGGGAACGCAGTATTTT
CDR3 length: 16; D gene: NA; J gene: TRBJ2-6; V gene: TRBV6-1; clone size: many; CDR3 protein: CASTRGLLSGANVLTF; CDR3 DNA: TGTGCCAGCACACGGGGTCTCCTTTCTGGGGCCAACGTCCTGACTTTC
CDR3 length: 16; D gene: NA; J gene: TRBJ1-2; V gene: TRBV12-3/TRBV12-4; clone size: many; CDR3 protein: CASSLTTGPGRGGYTF; CDR3 DNA: TGTGCCAGCAGTCTAACTACCGGGCCCGGGAGAGGTGGCTACACCTTC
CDR3 length: 15; D gene: NA; J gene: TRBJ1-4; V gene: TRBV6-5; clone size: many; CDR3 protein: CASSYSERGNEKLFF; CDR3 DNA: TGTGCCAGCAGTTACTCGGAGAGGGGGAATGAAAAACTGTTTTTT
CDR3 length: 14; D gene: NA; J gene: TRBJ2-1; V gene: TRBV29-1; clone size: NA; CDR3 protein: CSASPGDQPHEQFF; CDR3 DNA: TGCAGTGCTAGCCCAGGGGATCAGCCCCATGAGCAGTTCTTC
CDR3 length: 12; D gene: NA; J gene: TRBJ2-1; V gene: TRBV30; clone size: many; CDR3 protein: CAWSLNRDWQFF; CDR3 DNA: TGTGCCTGGAGCCTAAACAGGGACTGGCAGTTCTTC
CDR3 length: 16; D gene: TRBD1; J gene: TRBJ2-3; V gene: TRBV7-9; clone size: many; CDR3 protein: CASSLAGTGGGDTQYF; CDR3 DNA: TGTGCCAGCAGCCTAGCCGGGACAGGGGGTGGTGATACGCAGTATTTT
CDR3 length: 14; D gene: NA; J gene: TRBJ1-2; V gene: TRBV19; clone size: many; CDR3 protein: CASSIRDTAWGYTF; CDR3 DNA: TGTGCCAGTAGTATCAGAGACACCGCTTGGGGCTACACCTTC
CDR3 length: 12; D gene: NA; J gene: TRBJ2-3; V gene: TRBV28; clone size: few; CDR3 protein: CATTQSGDTQYF; CDR3 DNA: TGTGCCACCACACAGTCAGGGGATACGCAGTATTTT
CDR3 length: 11; D gene: NA; J gene: TRBJ1-2; V gene: TRBV20-1; clone size: many; CDR3 protein: CSETANYGYTF; CDR3 DNA: TGCAGTGAGACAGCTAACTATGGCTACACCTTC
CDR3 length: 15; D gene: NA; J gene: TRBJ1-1; V gene: TRBV12-5; clone size: NA; CDR3 protein: CASGPSATGATEAFF; CDR3 DNA: TGTGCTAGTGGCCCGTCTGCTACGGGAGCCACTGAAGCTTTCTTT
CDR3 length: 15; D gene: NA; J gene: TRBJ2-2; V gene: TRBV11-2; clone size: NA; CDR3 protein: CASSLGNPTTGELFF; CDR3 DNA: TGTGCCAGCAGCTTAGGGAATCCGACCACCGGGGAGCTGTTTTTT
CDR3 length: 15; D gene: TRBD2; J gene: TRBJ2-1; V gene: TRBV5-1; clone size: NA; CDR3 protein: CASSLTSGGADEQFF; CDR3 DNA: TGCGCCAGCAGCTTGACCAGCGGGGGGGCCGATGAGCAGTTCTTC
CDR3 length: 15; D gene: NA; J gene: TRBJ1-2; V gene: TRBV20-1; clone size: many; CDR3 protein: CSAGRPGPINYGYTF; CDR3 DNA: TGCAGTGCTGGTCGTCCAGGACCGATCAACTATGGCTACACCTTC
CDR3 length: 13; D gene: TRBD1; J gene: TRBJ2-7; V gene: TRBV5-1; clone size: NA; CDR3 protein: CASSRGQGSDQYF; CDR3 DNA: TGCGCCAGCAGCAGGGGACAGGGGTCCGACCAGTACTTC
CDR3 length: 14; D gene: TRBD1; J gene: TRBJ1-4; V gene: TRBV28; clone size: NA; CDR3 protein: CASSKTGGVEKLFF; CDR3 DNA: TGTGCCAGCAGTAAGACAGGGGGCGTTGAAAAACTGTTTTTT